The 16 T cell receptor beta chains presented below share a single source sample, sequenced in a study of blood T cell repertoires in COVID-19. Using immunoSEQ multiplex PCR, the repertoire was profiled, and TCRdb retains in-frame clones only, with some absent. The sample yields approximately 94,000 clones, 84% seen once. Sequencing was carried out using peripheral blood. Source of these receptors: a man aged 60 to 75 with acute or convalescent COVID-19.

The V and J genes are TRBV7-6 and TRBJ2-3; 11 nucleotides agree with TRBD2. Germline V gene sequence: CDR1 SGHVS, CDR2 FNYEAQ. The CDR3 loop spans 16 amino acids. Trimming took 4 bases from V and 3 from J; bases not matched to a gene: 6. The CDR3 DNA reads TGTGCCAGCAGCTACACTAGCGGGGGTGGTACAGATACGCAGTATTTT. It encodes CASSYTSGGGTDTQYF.

The chain couples TRBV28 to TRBJ1-2, with 10 positions matching TRBD1. Losses at the gene ends were 4 bases for V and 0 bases for J; bases not matched to a gene: 5. The CDR3 is 16 amino acids. Germline CDR1 MDHEN, CDR2 SYDVKM. The CDR3 region has the DNA TGTGCCAGCAGTTCGGACAGGGGGTCGTCTAACTATGGCTACACCTTC. This sequence encodes CASSSDRGSSNYGYTF.

The chain links TRBV5-1 to TRBJ1-3, with D tentatively TRBD1 (5 bases). Germline V gene lookup returns CDR1 SGHRS and CDR2 YFSETQ. The CDR3 consists of 15 residues. V lost 4 bases and J lost 4, with 15 bases in between. For the CDR3, the DNA is TGCGCCAGCAGCCTGGGGCCTGCGGAGGGAAACACCATATATTTT. Amino acid sequence: CASSLGPAEGNTIYF.

V usage is TRBV6-1 and J usage is TRBJ1-2; 8 nucleotides agree with TRBD1. Germline-derived CDR1 and CDR2 are MNHNS and SASEGT. V gave up 1 base and J gave up 2 bases; unmatched junction bases: 0. The CDR3 covers 14 residues. The CDR3: CASSEGTGNYGYTF. The CDR3 nucleotides are TGTGCCAGCAGTGAAGGGACAGGGAACTATGGCTACACCTTC.

The rearrangement joins TRBV4-3 to TRBJ1-1, with D hard to call. Trimming took off 1 base at V and 4 bases at J, with 10 bases between the two ends. CDR3 length: 14 amino acids. CDR1 and CDR2 (germline): LGHNA, YSLEER. The CDR3 protein is CASSQAPLSTEAFF. DNA for the CDR3: TGCGCCAGCAGCCAAGCCCCACTGAGCACTGAAGCTTTCTTT.

The chain recombines TRBV11-2 with TRBJ2-5; the D gene is possibly TRBD1 (5 bases). Germline CDR1 is SGHAT and CDR2 is FQNNGV. Between the trimmed V and J ends, which lost 0 bases and 5 bases, there was a span of 19 bases. This CDR3 has 17 amino acids. CDR3 coding DNA: TGTGCCAGCAGCTTAGATGGTTCAGGGTTAGGCTTGGAGACCCAGTACTTC. This encodes CASSLDGSGLGLETQYF. The full variable domain, its missing parts supplied by reference TRBV11-2 and TRBJ2-5, is EAGVAQSPRYKIIEKRQSVAFWCNPISGHATLYWYQQILGQGPKLLIQFQNNGVVDDSQLPKDRFSAERLKGVDSTLKIQPAKLEDSAVYLCASSLDGSGLGLETQYFGPGTRLLVL.

V is TRBV5-1 and J is TRBJ1-5; the D is unclear. V lost 4 bases and J lost 1, with 12 bases in between. This CDR3 is built from 15 residues. The germline gives CDR1 SGHRS, CDR2 YFSETQ. In nucleotides, the CDR3 is TGCGCCAGCAGCCCCCTCCCCGGGAGCAATCAGCCCCAGCATTTT. Protein: CASSPLPGSNQPQHF.

V and J are TRBV5-8 and TRBJ1-2; perhaps TRBD1 as D (6 bases). There are 14 residues in the CDR3. Deletions cut 4 bases from V and 7 bases from J, with 17 bases between. CDR1 and CDR2 (germline): SGHTS, YDEGEE. The CDR3, as DNA: TGTGCCAGCAGCCACTGGACAGTGGGCGGTGGCTACACCTTC. Protein sequence: CASSHWTVGGGYTF.

The chain's CDR3 is CASSFEGVAKNIQYF. The CDR3 bases are TGTGCCAGCAGCTTCGAAGGGGTAGCCAAAAACATTCAGTACTTC. This rearrangement joins TRBV5-4 to TRBJ2-4; a possible D gene is TRBD1 (5 bases). The CDR3 loop spans 15 amino acids. Trimming pared 2 bases from V and 0 bases from J, leaving 9 bases between. Germline lookup yields CDR1 SGHNT and CDR2 YYREEE (reference sequence).

This clone was observed once. This chain uses TRBV6-6 with TRBJ2-5; 8 positions match TRBD1. This CDR3 spans 14 amino acids. Germline values: CDR1 MNHNY, CDR2 SVGAGI (reference sequence). After removal of 8 bases from V and 5 bases from J, the junction contained 10 bases not matched to a gene. The CDR3 bases are TGTGCCAGCGGACAGGGAGGTTTAGGGGAGACCCAGTACTTC. As protein: CASGQGGLGETQYF.

The chain combines TRBV30 with TRBJ1-3, with a tentative D call TRBD1 (5 bases). Germline CDR1 is GTSNPN and CDR2 is SVGIG (reference sequence). The V end was cut by 2 bases, the J end by 4 bases, with 12 bases between. The CDR3 extends over 14 amino acids. The CDR3 spells CAWSPGGYGNTIYF. The CDR3 bases are TGTGCCTGGAGTCCCGGGGGATACGGAAACACCATATATTTT.

This clone was seen a handful of times. DNA of the CDR3: TGTGCCAGCAGCCCCCCCGGGACAAAATTCCACACCTTC. Its translation: CASSPPGTKFHTF. This rearrangement joins TRBV9 to TRBJ1-2, with D possibly TRBD1 on 6 matching bases. There are 13 residues in the CDR3. Looked up from germline, CDR1 is SGDLS and CDR2 is YYNGEE. Trimming stripped 4 bases from V and 12 bases from J, with 19 bases between.

The V gene is TRBV25-1, the J gene TRBJ2-3, with TRBD1 matching 9 bases. Trimming removed 6 bases from V and 3 bases from J; junction bases left unmatched: 1. The CDR3 runs 13 residues. The germline V gene has CDR1 MGHDK and CDR2 SYGVNS. CDR3 sequence: CASRQGATDTQYF. CDR3 bases: TGTGCCAGCAGACAGGGGGCAACAGATACGCAGTATTTT. Looking up the rest from reference TRBV25-1 and TRBJ2-3 gives the full variable domain: EADIYQTPRYLVIGTGKKITLECSQTMGHDKMYWYQQDPGMELHLIHYSYGVNSTEKGDLSSESTVSRIRTEHFPLTLESARPSHTSQYLCASRQGATDTQYFGPGTRLTVL.

This chain links TRBV10-3 with TRBJ1-3, with no clear D. Germline CDR1 is ENHRY and CDR2 is SYGVKD. This CDR3 region has 14 residues. Between the trimmed V and J ends, which lost 7 bases and 2 bases, there was a span of 12 bases. The CDR3 is CAIKPEVPGNTIYF. DNA for the CDR3: TGTGCCATCAAGCCAGAGGTGCCTGGAAACACCATATATTTT.

The V gene is TRBV6-5, the J gene TRBJ1-3; D uncertain. The germline gives CDR1 MNHEY, CDR2 SVGAGI. Trimming shortened V by 6 bases and J by 0 bases, and 12 bases separated the two germline ends. This CDR3 has 15 amino acids. CDR3 residues: CASRVDLSSGNTIYF. The CDR3, as DNA: TGTGCCAGCAGAGTTGACTTGAGCTCTGGAAACACCATATATTTT.

This clone was found once. The chain's CDR3 is CASSPDRVQDYEQYF. The CDR3 DNA follows: TGTGCCAGCAGCCCTGACAGGGTTCAGGACTACGAGCAGTACTTC. The chain links TRBV7-2 to TRBJ2-7; 7 bases are a match to TRBD1. Trimming at V came to 5 bases and at J to 3 bases, leaving 10 bases not matched to a gene. The CDR3 has 15 amino acids. CDR1 and CDR2 (germline): SGHTA, FQGNSA.